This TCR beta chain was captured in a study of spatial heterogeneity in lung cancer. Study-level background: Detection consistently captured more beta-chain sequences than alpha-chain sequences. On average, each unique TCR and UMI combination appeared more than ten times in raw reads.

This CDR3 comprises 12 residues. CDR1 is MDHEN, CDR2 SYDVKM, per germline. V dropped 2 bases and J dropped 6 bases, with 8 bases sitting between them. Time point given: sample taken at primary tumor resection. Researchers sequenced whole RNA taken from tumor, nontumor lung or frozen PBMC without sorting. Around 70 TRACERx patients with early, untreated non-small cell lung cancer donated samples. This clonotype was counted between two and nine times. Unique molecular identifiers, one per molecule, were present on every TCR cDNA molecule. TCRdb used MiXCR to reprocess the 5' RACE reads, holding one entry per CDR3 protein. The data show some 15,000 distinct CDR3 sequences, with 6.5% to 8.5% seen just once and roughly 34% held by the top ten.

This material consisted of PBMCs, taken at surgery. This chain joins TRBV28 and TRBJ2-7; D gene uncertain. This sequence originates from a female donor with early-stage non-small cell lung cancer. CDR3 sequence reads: CASSLAPREQYF. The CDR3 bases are TGTGCCAGCAGTTTAGCCCCCCGCGAGCAGTACTTC.